These T cell receptor beta chains were read from a single sample in a study of T cells in localized non-small cell lung cancer. Some clones are missing from TCRdb's copy, which holds only in-frame ones; the method was immunoSEQ multiplex PCR. The sample lists about 28,000 clones, approximately 90% seen once, with 3.5% to 5% in the top ten. The material sequenced was peripheral blood mononuclear cells, taken before any cancer treatment. These receptors all stem from a woman aged 35 to 70 with stage III lung adenocarcinoma. The CDR3 runs from the conserved cysteine through the conserved F or W. A D gene is named only where the DNA matches it firmly. Clone size is given for some rows only: seen once, a few or many times, or a class if the clone is expanded.

V: TRBV4-2
D: -
size: -
J: TRBJ2-3
DNA: TGTGCCAGCAGCCAACCTTCCTCGGGTTCTAGCACAGATACGCAGTATTTT
CDR3: CASSQPSSGSSTDTQYF

V: TRBV10-1
D: TRBD1
size: -
J: TRBJ2-3
DNA: TGCGCCAGCAGTCACGGACAGGGGACGGGAGATACGCAGTATTTT
CDR3: CASSHGQGTGDTQYF

V: TRBV27
D: -
size: -
J: TRBJ1-5
DNA: TGTGCCAGCAGTTTTATGGGGGATCAGCCCCAGCATTTT
CDR3: CASSFMGDQPQHF

V: TRBV5-1
D: -
size: -
J: TRBJ2-6
DNA: TGCGCCAGCAGCTTGAGGCAGGGGTCTGGGGCCAACGTCCTGACTTTC
CDR3: CASSLRQGSGANVLTF

V: TRBV2
D: -
size: -
J: TRBJ1-4
DNA: TGTGCCAGCATCGGTTTAAGGGTAAGGGTCTGGGAAACTGTTTTT
CDR3: CASIGLRVRVWETVF

V: TRBV6-5
D: -
size: -
J: TRBJ2-2
DNA: TGTGCCAGCAGAAAGGACACCGGGGAGCTGTTTTTT
CDR3: CASRKDTGELFF

V: TRBV7-9
D: -
size: -
J: TRBJ1-3
DNA: TGTGCCAGCAGCTTAGGTTTAAACACCATATATTTT
CDR3: CASSLGLNTIYF

V: TRBV14
D: TRBD2
size: -
J: TRBJ2-1
DNA: TGTGCCAGCAGCCAAGCGGGAGGGTCCTACAATGAGCAGTTCTTC
CDR3: CASSQAGGSYNEQFF

V: TRBV10-3
D: -
size: -
J: TRBJ2-3
DNA: TGTGCCATCAGGGGAGGCACAGATACGCAGTATTTT
CDR3: CAIRGGTDTQYF

V: TRBV6-1
D: -
size: -
J: TRBJ1-5
DNA: TGTGCCAGCAGTGAACGGCAGGGCGTAGAGCCCCAGCATTTT
CDR3: CASSERQGVEPQHF

V: TRBV11-2
D: TRBD2
size: few
J: TRBJ2-1
DNA: TGTGCCAGCAGCCGTAGCGGGAGCTCCTACAATGAGCAGTTCTTC
CDR3: CASSRSGSSYNEQFF

V: TRBV30
D: TRBD2
size: once
J: TRBJ2-5
DNA: TGTGCCTGGAGTGGACTAGCGGGGGGGCAAGAGACCCAGTACTTC
CDR3: CAWSGLAGGQETQYF

V: TRBV19
D: -
size: -
J: TRBJ1-5
DNA: TGTGCCAGTAGTATAGCCCGGGGGGATCAGCCCCAGCATTTT
CDR3: CASSIARGDQPQHF

V: TRBV7-2
D: -
size: -
J: TRBJ2-1
DNA: TGTGCCAGCAGCTTAGGGCGCCAGTACAATGAGCAGTTCTTC
CDR3: CASSLGRQYNEQFF

V: TRBV5-4
D: TRBD1
size: -
J: TRBJ1-1
DNA: TGTGCCAGCAGCTTGGGGGACAGGGTTGAAGCTTTCTTT
CDR3: CASSLGDRVEAFF

V: TRBV6-5
D: -
size: -
J: TRBJ2-7
DNA: TGTGCCAGCAGTTACGAGCCGGGCTACGAGCAGTACTTC
CDR3: CASSYEPGYEQYF

V: TRBV4-1
D: TRBD1
size: once
J: TRBJ1-5
DNA: TGCGCCAGCAGCCACCCGGGACAGGGGAGCAATCAGCCCCAGCATTTT
CDR3: CASSHPGQGSNQPQHF

V: TRBV5-1
D: TRBD2
size: -
J: TRBJ2-1
DNA: TGCGCCAGCAGCTCGGGACTAGCGGACAATGAGCAGTTCTTC
CDR3: CASSSGLADNEQFF

V: TRBV9
D: -
size: -
J: TRBJ2-2
DNA: TGTGCCAGCAGCACCGGGACAAGGAACACCGGGGAGCTGTTTTTT
CDR3: CASSTGTRNTGELFF

V: TRBV6-6
D: TRBD1
size: -
J: TRBJ1-3
DNA: TGTGCCAGCAGTCGGACAGGACCCTCTGGAAACACCATATATTTT
CDR3: CASSRTGPSGNTIYF

V: TRBV5-6
D: TRBD1
size: -
J: TRBJ1-2
DNA: TGTGCCAGCAGCGCCCGGGACAGGGACTACTATGGCTACACCTTC
CDR3: CASSARDRDYYGYTF

V: TRBV6-6
D: -
size: -
J: TRBJ1-1
DNA: TGTGCCAGCAGTACGGAACTCCGAGGGACTGAAGCTTTCTTT
CDR3: CASSTELRGTEAFF

V: TRBV9
D: -
size: -
J: TRBJ1-2
DNA: TGTGCCAGCAGCGCCCCCGCTGGGGTCTATGGCTACACCTTC
CDR3: CASSAPAGVYGYTF

V: TRBV10-3
D: -
size: -
J: TRBJ2-7
DNA: TGTGCCACCCAGGACAGATCCTACGAGCAGTACTTC
CDR3: CATQDRSYEQYF

V: TRBV4-3
D: TRBD1
size: once
J: TRBJ1-4
DNA: TGCGCCAGCAGCCAAGAAGGGGGACAGGGTCTGGAAAAACTGTTTTTT
CDR3: CASSQEGGQGLEKLFF

V: TRBV11-2
D: -
size: -
J: TRBJ2-7
DNA: TGTGCCAGCAGCTTAGTATACGAGCAGTACTTC
CDR3: CASSLVYEQYF

V: TRBV29-1
D: -
size: -
J: TRBJ1-1
DNA: TGCAGCGTTGGCCGGGACACTCCAGTGACGAACACTGAAGCTTTCTTT
CDR3: CSVGRDTPVTNTEAFF

V: TRBV6-6
D: -
size: -
J: TRBJ1-1
DNA: TGTGCCAGCAGTTACGGAGGGGCCAACACTGAAGCTTTCTTT
CDR3: CASSYGGANTEAFF

V: TRBV25-1
D: -
size: -
J: TRBJ2-1
DNA: TGTGCCAGCAGTGAATTCCGGGACCGACGCATGGATGAGCAGTTCTTC
CDR3: CASSEFRDRRMDEQFF

V: TRBV27
D: TRBD1
size: -
J: TRBJ2-5
DNA: TGTGCCAGCAGTTTGAATACAGGGGGCCAAGAGACCCAGTACTTC
CDR3: CASSLNTGGQETQYF

V: TRBV5-1
D: TRBD2
size: -
J: TRBJ2-1
DNA: TGCGCCAGCGAACCCGGGACTAGCGGAGACAATGAGCAGTTCTTC
CDR3: CASEPGTSGDNEQFF